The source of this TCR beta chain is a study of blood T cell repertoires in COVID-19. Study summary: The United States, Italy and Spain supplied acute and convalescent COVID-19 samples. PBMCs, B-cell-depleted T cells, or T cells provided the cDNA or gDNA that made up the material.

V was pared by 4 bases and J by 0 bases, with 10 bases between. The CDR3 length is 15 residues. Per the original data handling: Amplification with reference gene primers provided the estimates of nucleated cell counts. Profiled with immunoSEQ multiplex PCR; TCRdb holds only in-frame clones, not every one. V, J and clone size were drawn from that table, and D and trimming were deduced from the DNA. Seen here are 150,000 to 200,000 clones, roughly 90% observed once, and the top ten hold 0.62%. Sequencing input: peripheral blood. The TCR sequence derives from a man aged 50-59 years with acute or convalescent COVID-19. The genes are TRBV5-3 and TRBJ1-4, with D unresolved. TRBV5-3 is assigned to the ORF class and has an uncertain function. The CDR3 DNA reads TGTGCCAGAAGCCCACGCACAGCAACTAATGAAAAACTGTTTTTT. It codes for CARSPRTATNEKLFF.